This is a list of T cell receptor beta chains from one sample in a study of blood T cells in healthy people across ages. TCRdb itself ran the 5' RACE reads through MiXCR, one entry per CDR3 protein. The table has 800,000 or so distinct CDR3 sequences, approximately 25% seen once. This same sample was also part of a study on T cells of mothers and their children.

Sequences were obtained from blood. These receptors came from a boy younger than 18 in good health. CDR3s include the opening cysteine and the closing phenylalanine or tryptophan. The order of the fields is J gene, clone size, D gene, V gene, CDR3 protein, CDR3 DNA. A D gene is named only where the DNA matches it firmly. Clone size is not always given. Where it is, it says once, few, many or a class for expanded clones.

>TRBJ2-3|few|TRBD2|TRBV3-1
CASSQGWTSASTDTQYF
TGTGCCAGCAGCCAAGGATGGACTAGCGCCAGCACAGATACGCAGTATTTT
>TRBJ1-1|few|-|TRBV6-5
CASSYGGRPEAFF
TGTGCCAGCAGTTACGGGGGGCGGCCTGAAGCTTTCTTT
>TRBJ2-7|-|-|TRBV7-9
CASSLTGPSLDEQYF
TGTGCCAGCAGCTTAACTGGGCCAAGTCTTGACGAGCAGTACTTC
>TRBJ2-2|few|-|TRBV5-1
CASMASPNTGELFF
TGCGCCAGCATGGCCAGCCCGAACACCGGGGAGCTGTTTTTT
>TRBJ2-7|-|TRBD2|TRBV6-1
CASSSTGTSGSNEQYF
TGTGCCAGCAGCTCAACAGGGACTAGCGGGAGCAACGAGCAGTACTTC
>TRBJ2-4|few|TRBD2|TRBV29-1
CSGTSGADIQYF
TGCAGCGGAACTAGCGGGGCGGACATTCAGTACTTC
>TRBJ1-2|-|-|TRBV4-2
CASSPFGGRSDGYTF
TGTGCCAGCAGCCCGTTCGGAGGGAGGTCGGATGGCTACACCTTC
>TRBJ1-1|few|-|TRBV30
CAWEDSHTEAFF
TGTGCCTGGGAGGACAGCCACACTGAAGCTTTCTTT
>TRBJ1-2|-|-|TRBV5-1
CASSLAGAVYGYTF
TGCGCCAGCAGCTTGGCGGGCGCGGTCTATGGCTACACCTTC
>TRBJ2-5|few|TRBD1|TRBV29-1
CSVALTGGHETQYF
TGCAGCGTCGCGTTAACAGGGGGCCATGAGACCCAGTACTTC
>TRBJ1-1|many|-|TRBV20-1
CSARRPNTEAFF
TGCAGTGCTAGACGTCCGAACACTGAGGCTTTCTTT
>TRBJ1-1|few|TRBD1|TRBV5-5
CASSLRQGLGNTEAFF
TGTGCCAGCAGCTTGAGACAGGGTCTCGGGAACACTGAAGCTTTCTTT
>TRBJ2-5|-|TRBD2|TRBV18
CASSPWTSGTQETQYF
TGTGCCAGCTCACCTTGGACTAGCGGGACTCAAGAGACCCAGTACTTC
>TRBJ2-5|few|-|TRBV9
CASSVNQEQETQYF
TGTGCCAGCAGCGTGAATCAAGAACAAGAGACCCAGTACTTC
>TRBJ2-7|-|-|TRBV6-6
CASSSPQYPENYEQYF
TGTGCCAGCAGTAGTCCCCAGTACCCAGAGAACTACGAGCAGTACTTC
>TRBJ2-7|-|-|TRBV20-1
CSARETGPKIYEQYF
TGCAGTGCCAGGGAGACAGGACCGAAGATCTACGAGCAGTACTTC
>TRBJ2-4|-|-|TRBV20-1
CSARSVLAKNIQYF
TGCAGTGCTAGGTCCGTACTAGCCAAAAACATTCAGTACTTC
>TRBJ2-1|few|-|TRBV9
CASSVVPIGLQDEQFF
TGTGCCAGCAGCGTAGTCCCCATCGGGTTGCAGGATGAGCAGTTCTTC
>TRBJ1-5|-|TRBD1|TRBV28
CAITTGVNNRPQHF
TGTGCCATTACGACAGGGGTGAACAATCGGCCCCAGCATTTT
>TRBJ2-3|-|TRBD2|TRBV7-9
CASSPGGGGTDTQYF
TGTGCCAGCAGCCCCGGGGGAGGGGGCACAGATACGCAGTATTTT
>TRBJ2-7|few|TRBD1|TRBV6-2/TRBV6-3
CASSYSGQGRYEQYF
TGTGCCAGCAGTTACTCGGGACAGGGGCGTTACGAGCAGTACTTC
>TRBJ2-4|once|-|TRBV6-2/TRBV6-3
CASRAPGMRTTLAKNIQYF
TGTGCCAGCAGGGCTCCTGGTATGCGGACAACCCTAGCCAAAAACATTCAGTACTTC
>TRBJ2-7|-|-|TRBV27
CASSQADSSYEQYF
TGTGCCAGCAGCCAGGCGGACAGTTCCTACGAGCAGTACTTC
>TRBJ2-4|-|TRBD2|TRBV7-2
CASSRTSGTVIQYF
TGTGCCAGCAGCAGGACTAGCGGGACGGTCATTCAGTACTTC
>TRBJ2-1|few|TRBD2|TRBV29-1
CSVEEGGSAYNEQFF
TGCAGCGTTGAAGAGGGCGGGAGCGCCTACAATGAGCAGTTCTTC
>TRBJ1-1|-|-|TRBV14
CASSFRQRGTEAFF
TGTGCCAGCAGCTTCCGTCAAAGGGGCACTGAAGCTTTCTTT
>TRBJ1-4|-|TRBD1|TRBV7-9
CASSNTGGSANEKLFF
TGTGCCAGCAGCAATACAGGGGGGAGTGCTAATGAAAAACTGTTTTTT
>TRBJ2-7|-|-|TRBV6-1
CAIHEFYEQYF
TGTGCCATACATGAGTTCTACGAGCAGTACTTC
>TRBJ1-5|-|-|TRBV24-1
CATSRNTSKDRPQVNSNQPQHF
TGTGCCACCAGTAGAAATACATCCAAGGACAGACCCCAAGTTAATAGCAATCAGCCCCAGCATTTT
>TRBJ2-1|-|TRBD2|TRBV20-1
CSARAPTSGRNNEQFF
TGCAGTGCTAGAGCCCCGACTAGCGGGCGAAACAATGAGCAGTTCTTC
>TRBJ1-5|few|-|TRBV28
CASSYRQIANQPQHF
TGTGCCAGCAGTTACCGACAGATAGCTAATCAGCCCCAGCATTTT
>TRBJ2-2|-|-|TRBV28
CASRPPGNTGELFF
TGTGCCAGCAGGCCCCCGGGGAACACCGGGGAGCTGTTTTTT
>TRBJ2-1|-|-|TRBV20-1
CSAASRYNEQFF
TGCAGTGCGGCTAGTAGATACAATGAGCAGTTCTTC
>TRBJ1-2|few|-|TRBV6-1
CASSEFAGGRGYTF
TGTGCCAGCAGTGAATTTGCCGGGGGACGCGGCTACACCTTC
>TRBJ2-7|few|TRBD1|TRBV5-1
CASSLTSGTGPYEQYF
TGCGCCAGCAGCTTGACCAGCGGGACAGGGCCCTACGAGCAGTACTTC